The sequence of this T cell receptor beta chain was determined in a study of blood T cell repertoires in COVID-19. The CDR3 contains 15 residues. Germline CDR1 reads LGHDT; CDR2 reads YNNKEL (reference sequence). V shed 2 bases and J shed 6 bases, with 11 bases lying between them. Using immunoSEQ multiplex PCR, the repertoire was profiled, and TCRdb retains in-frame clones only, with some absent. The sample consists of about 140,000 clones, 80% to 90% of them appearing once. Sequenced input: peripheral blood. The TCR originated in a man in his 60s with active or convalescent COVID-19. The chain links TRBV3-1 (or the pseudogene TRBV3-2) to TRBJ1-6; TRBD1 is a possible D gene (5 bases). The chain's CDR3 is CASSQRGQGNSPLHF. The CDR3 DNA reads TGTGCCAGCAGCCAACGTGGGCAGGGTAATTCACCCCTCCACTTT.